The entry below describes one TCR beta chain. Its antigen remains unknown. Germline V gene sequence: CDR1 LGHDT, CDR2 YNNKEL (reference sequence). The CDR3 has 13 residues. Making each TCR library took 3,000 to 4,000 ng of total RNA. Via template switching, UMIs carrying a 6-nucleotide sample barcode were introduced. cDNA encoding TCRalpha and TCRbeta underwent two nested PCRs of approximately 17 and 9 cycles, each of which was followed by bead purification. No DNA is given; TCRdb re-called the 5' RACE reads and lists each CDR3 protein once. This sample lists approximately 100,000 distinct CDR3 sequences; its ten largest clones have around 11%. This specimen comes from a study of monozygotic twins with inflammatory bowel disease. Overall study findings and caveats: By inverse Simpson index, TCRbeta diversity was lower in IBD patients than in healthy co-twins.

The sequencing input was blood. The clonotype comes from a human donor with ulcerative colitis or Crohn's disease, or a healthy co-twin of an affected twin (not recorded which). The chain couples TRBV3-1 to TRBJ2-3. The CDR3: CASSQALQDTQYF.